This T cell receptor beta chain comes out of a study of cytotoxic CD8 clonotypes in ibrutinib-treated CLL. Study as a whole: Patient counts were approximately 12 relapsed/refractory, roughly 15 treatment-naive and some 17 IGHV unmutated. Treatment had run for a median around 12 months, range 6 to 36, when response samples were taken. Study-wide findings and caveats: Baseline values of clonality outstripped age-matched healthy donors and followed circulating CD8+ T-cell counts.

Here immunoSEQ multiplex PCR was the method, and the copy in TCRdb shows in-frame clones only, minus some. The table has some 130,000 clones, roughly 85% seen once; the top ten hold roughly 2%. CDR1 and CDR2 (germline): SGHTA, FQGNSA. V gave up 1 base and J gave up 1 base, with 10 bases separating them. The CDR3 has 15 residues. As to this clone: Its antigen is not known.

Cryopreserved PBMCs yielded approximately 2 micrograms of genomic DNA for TCR beta libraries. This sequence originates from a human donor with chronic lymphocytic leukemia. The rearrangement joins TRBV7-2 to TRBJ1-1; D is unclear. The specimen comprised PBMCs, sampled after 24 months of ibrutinib treatment. CDR3 in amino acids: CASSLVYGENTEAFF. Written as DNA, the CDR3 is TGTGCCAGCAGCTTAGTTTATGGGGAGAACACTGAAGCTTTCTTT.